This TCR beta chain was identified during a study of blood T cell repertoires in COVID-19 (dated by TCRdb to 2019 to 2021). Regarding the complete study: Samples covering the acute and convalescent phases of COVID-19 were provided by collaborators in the United States, Italy and Spain. Sample metadata almost always included a de-identified subject ID, COVID-19 status, age in years and sex. The dataset comprised deeply sampled blood TCRbeta repertoires from subjects exposed to, actively infected with, or recovered from COVID-19. Where available, HLA class I and class II types were taken from metadata supplied by the sample provider and were not determined by assay-based typing. The repertoires were released in a freely available public database meant as a resource for research on the immune response to SARS-CoV-2. Samples came from the ongoing ImmuneRACE study (first 160 participants) plus 1,254 subjects from 6 global collaborators. The prospective study material was composed of cDNA or gDNA derived from T cells, B-cell-depleted T cells, or PBMCs.

TCRbeta CDR3 regions were amplified from genomic DNA using the immunoSEQ Assay, a bias-controlled multiplex PCR. As for the original processing: The number of nucleated cells in each sample was estimated from the amplification of reference gene primers within the assay. To quantify the absolute abundance of each unique TCRbeta CDR3 rearrangement, sequence reads were collapsed and filtered. For each sample, productive Simpson clonality was calculated by taking the square root of Simpson's diversity index across productive rearrangements. TCRdb limited this immuneACCESS table to in-frame rearrangements with V and J called. A share of clones is missing; checked studies link under half to unresolved V genes, and the rest is unexplained. V and J calls and clone size are as listed in that table; D and trimming were resolved from the DNA. This sample has roughly 80,000 clones in its table, and approximately 82% of those were observed once. Of the sample, 21% is held by the ten largest clones.

The study at large found these results: The quantity of clinical and demographic metadata differed by source and by participant and was supplied without curation.

Collaborating institutions collected whole blood in K2EDTA tubes following their own protocols. For TCRbeta analysis, collaborators shipped samples in one of three forms: frozen whole blood, isolated PBMCs, or DNA extracted from either of those sample types. Remarks on this clone: Its target antigen remains unknown. No base-level quality is on record; no much larger clone is a single base apart.

CDR1 and CDR2, looked up from the germline V gene (reference sequence), are SEHNR and FQNEAQ. V is cut by 8 bases and J by 2 bases, and the space between the germline ends is 18 bases. From the cysteine up to the phenylalanine, the CDR3 has a length of 15 residues. Here the CDR3 DNA is all that survives: 45 bases in frame from base 1. This clonotype originated in a human donor in a cohort sampled during active COVID-19. Recombination linked TRBV7-9 to TRBJ1-2; a weak D assignment points to TRBD1 (5 bases agree). Material: peripheral blood. The CDR3 region reads CASVTGRGENYGYTF. The DNA sequence is TGTGCCAGCGTGACTGGGAGGGGAGAAAACTATGGCTACACCTTC.